The present entry profiles one T cell receptor (beta chain) with its context. The antigen remains undetermined. These data originate in a study of lymphopenia after photon versus proton radiotherapy. Study conclusions and caveats: In patients who died, overall survival fell as post-nadir TCR diversity dropped more. Authors raise, but do not show, better survival with proton therapy. After lymphocyte nadir, photon-treated repertoires showed oligoclonal expansion, especially CD8+ Temra. Photon-treated patients lost naive T cells and TCR diversity; proton-treated stayed stable.

Data came from immunoSEQ multiplex PCR; TCRdb stores just in-frame clones and leaves some out. There are 70,000 or so clones in the sample; around 90% occur only once, and roughly 2.3% lies in the top ten. The specimen was peripheral blood, collected from a patient treated with photon-based radiotherapy. The sequence came from a woman aged 35 to 49 with cholangiocarcinoma.

The CDR3: CASSPPSRVQETQYF. In nucleotides, the CDR3 is TGTGCCAGCTCACCACCGTCTAGAGTACAAGAGACCCAGTACTTC. V gene TRBV18 combines with J gene TRBJ2-5; D is uncertain. CDR1 and CDR2 (germline): KGHSH, LQKENI. The CDR3 totals 15 residues. V gave up 0 bases and J gave up 2 bases, with 10 bases separating them.